Listed below are T cell receptor beta chains from one sample, sequenced in a study of blood T cell repertoires in COVID-19. This table comes from immunoSEQ multiplex PCR, and its TCRdb copy is limited to in-frame clones, with some not included. The sample includes some 340,000 clones, over 75% of them seen just once. The sample consisted of PBMCs or T cells enriched from blood (not recorded which). These receptor sequences come from a woman younger than 45 who had recovered from COVID-19. The CDR3 runs from the conserved cysteine through the conserved F or W. D genes are given only for firm matches. Rows give clone size only sometimes, using once, few, many, or a class for an expanded clone.

d_call clone_size j_call v_call cdr3_nt cdr3_aa
- - TRBJ1-2 TRBV7-6 TGTGCCAGCAGCTTAGGGGCCAATGGCTACACCTTC CASSLGANGYTF
- few TRBJ1-1 TRBV28 TGTGCCAGCAGCCCCATCCAGGACAGCGATCTTTACCTCATGAACACTGAAGCTTTCTTT CASSPIQDSDLYLMNTEAFF
- - TRBJ1-5 TRBV19 TGTGCCAGTGATTCAGGGGTGGCTAGCAATCAGCCCCAGCATTTT CASDSGVASNQPQHF
- - TRBJ1-1 TRBV19 TGTGCCAGTAGTGATACAGGGTTTGGCACTGAAGCTTTCTTT CASSDTGFGTEAFF
- - TRBJ2-7 TRBV20-1 TGCAGTGCTAGCAGAAACTACGAGCAGTACTTC CSASRNYEQYF
- - TRBJ1-6 TRBV7-3 TGTGCCAGCAGCTTAACCGGGTCTTTGGATTCACCCCTCCACTTT CASSLTGSLDSPLHF
- - TRBJ1-2 TRBV3-1/TRBV3-2 TGTGCCAGCAGCCAAGACAGGTATGGCTACACCTTC CASSQDRYGYTF
TRBD1 - TRBJ1-1 TRBV5-4 TGTGCCAGCAGCCGGTTAGGGACAGGGGGCACTGAAGCTTTCTTT CASSRLGTGGTEAFF
- - TRBJ1-1 TRBV9 TGTGCCAGCAGCGACCAGGGTAACACTGAAGCTTTCTTT CASSDQGNTEAFF
- once TRBJ1-1 TRBV9 TGTGCCAGCAGCGTAGCTATAGATACGGGAACTGAAGCTTTCTTT CASSVAIDTGTEAFF
- - TRBJ2-3 TRBV25-1 TGTGCCAGCAGTGACAGAAGACAAGATACGCAGTATTTT CASSDRRQDTQYF
- - TRBJ1-1 TRBV7-6 TGTGCCAGCAGCTTAAGTTCGGCCGTGACTGCGGCTTTCTTT CASSLSSAVTAAFF
- few TRBJ1-3 TRBV5-1 TGCGCCAGCAGCTCAAGCCTCGGAAACACCATATATTTT CASSSSLGNTIYF
- - TRBJ2-7 TRBV25-1 TGTGCCAGCAGTGAAGGGGGCAGGGCAACCTACGAGCAGTACTTC CASSEGGRATYEQYF
- - TRBJ1-2 TRBV24-1 TGTGCCACCAGTGTGTTCAAGCGAGTCCTCTATGGCTACACCTTC CATSVFKRVLYGYTF
TRBD1 - TRBJ2-7 TRBV7-9 TGTGCCAGCAGCTTAGGGGGTGGAGGGACAGGGCGCTACGAGCAGTACTTC CASSLGGGGTGRYEQYF
TRBD2 once TRBJ2-3 TRBV7-2 TGTGCCAGCAGCCCATTGGGACTAGACACAGATACGCAGTATTTT CASSPLGLDTDTQYF
TRBD1 - TRBJ1-4 TRBV27 TGTGCCAGCAGTTTTGACAGGGCGGGGAATGAAAAACTGTTTTTT CASSFDRAGNEKLFF
- - TRBJ1-1 TRBV11-2 TGTGCCAGCAGCCGCAACGAGGGGGTATTGACGACTGAAGCTTTCTTT CASSRNEGVLTTEAFF
- once TRBJ2-7 TRBV20-1 TGCAGTGCTAGAGATCTCGAGCAGTACTTC CSARDLEQYF
TRBD1 - TRBJ1-2 TRBV20-1 TGCAGTGCTAGTGAGGACAGGGGACAAACTTCTGGCTACACCTTC CSASEDRGQTSGYTF
TRBD1 once TRBJ1-5 TRBV20-1 TGCAGTGCTAGTGGCAGGGGGTATCAGCCCCAGCATTTT CSASGRGYQPQHF